The rows below give T cell receptor beta chains drawn from one sample of a study of blood T cells in healthy people across ages. TCRdb re-called the 5' RACE reads through MiXCR, storing one row per CDR3 protein. The sample has 800,000 to 950,000 distinct CDR3 sequences, 48% seen once; the top ten hold about an eighth. The sample was blood. Source of these receptors: a man aged 25 to 45 in good health. Both conserved end residues are part of each CDR3. Fields, in order: J gene, D gene, clone size, V gene, CDR3 DNA, CDR3 protein. D genes are given only for firm matches. Rows give clone size only sometimes, using once, few, many, or a class for an expanded clone.

TRBJ2-7 | . | . | TRBV11-2 | TGTGCCAGCAGCCTCCTTCGAGGAAGGACGTCCCACGAGCAGTACTTC | CASSLLRGRTSHEQYF
TRBJ2-3 | . | . | TRBV19 | TGTGCCAGTACCTTCACCGCCACAGATACGCAGTATTTT | CASTFTATDTQYF
TRBJ2-3 | TRBD2 | . | TRBV6-2/TRBV6-3 | TGTGCCAGCGGAACAAGGACTAGAAGAGCCACAGATACGCAGTATTTT | CASGTRTRRATDTQYF
TRBJ2-5 | . | . | TRBV5-1 | TGCGCCAGCAGCTGGGCGGGATCGGAGGAGACCCAGTACTTC | CASSWAGSEETQYF
TRBJ2-2 | TRBD2 | . | TRBV10-2 | TGCGCCAGCAGGAACTATCAGGGACTAGCGGGGACCGGGGAGCTGTTTTTT | CASRNYQGLAGTGELFF
TRBJ2-7 | TRBD2 | . | TRBV27 | TGTGCCAGCAGTCCTCAGACTATCGGGAGGTTCGAGCAGTACTTC | CASSPQTIGRFEQYF
TRBJ2-6 | . | . | TRBV20-1 | TGCAGTGCTAGAGTGGCCCCTGGGGCCAACGTCCTGACTTTC | CSARVAPGANVLTF
TRBJ1-1 | . | . | TRBV3-1 | TGTGCCAGCAGCCAGATACCGGGACACAACTTAGGGGAAGCTTTCTTT | CASSQIPGHNLGEAFF
TRBJ2-3 | TRBD2 | . | TRBV7-9 | TGTGCCAGCAGCCCGGGACTAGCGGGGGACCCCACAGATACGCAGTATTTT | CASSPGLAGDPTDTQYF
TRBJ1-2 | . | . | TRBV20-1 | TGCAGTGCTAGAGAAGTTCTCCTCGATGAACGTGGCTACACCTTC | CSAREVLLDERGYTF
TRBJ2-7 | . | . | TRBV2 | TGTGCCAGCAGTGAAGGCTATCCCTACGAGCAGTACTTC | CASSEGYPYEQYF
TRBJ2-2 | . | . | TRBV3-1 | TGTGCCAGCAGCCGTCTCTTACTTACCAGGGGTGGCACCGGGGAGCTGTTTTTT | CASSRLLLTRGGTGELFF
TRBJ1-4 | . | . | TRBV30 | TGTGCCTGGAGCAGGGGCGGTACTAATGAAAAACTGTTTTTT | CAWSRGGTNEKLFF
TRBJ2-5 | TRBD2 | . | TRBV6-2/TRBV6-3 | TGTGCCAGCACCCGGGGGGTAGATGAAGAGACCCAGTACTTC | CASTRGVDEETQYF
TRBJ1-4 | TRBD1 | . | TRBV3-1 | TGTGCCAGCAGCCAAGATAGTCAGGGGACAGGGGTTGAAAAACTGTTTTTT | CASSQDSQGTGVEKLFF
TRBJ1-5 | TRBD1 | few | TRBV18 | TGTGCCAGCTCGCAAGGGGGACAGGCCTATCAGCCCCAGCATTTT | CASSQGGQAYQPQHF
TRBJ1-2 | TRBD1 | . | TRBV28 | TGTGCCAGCAGTGCTCTGGGACAGGGAGGTGGCTACACCTTC | CASSALGQGGGYTF
TRBJ2-7 | TRBD1 | . | TRBV20-1 | TGCAGTGCTAGACGCCCACAGGGGGTGTCCCCCTACGAGCAGTACTTC | CSARRPQGVSPYEQYF
TRBJ2-3 | TRBD2 | . | TRBV30 | TGTGCCGGGAGGGCGGGGTCTACGCAGTATTTT | CAGRAGSTQYF
TRBJ1-1 | . | . | TRBV20-1 | TGCAGTGCTGGAGGAGACACTGAAGCTTTCTTT | CSAGGDTEAFF
TRBJ2-7 | TRBD1 | . | TRBV2 | TGTGCCAGCAGTGTCCTGACAGGGGGCAACGAGCAGTACTTC | CASSVLTGGNEQYF
TRBJ2-5 | . | . | TRBV12-3/TRBV12-4 | TGTGCCAGCACCATGGACACTCAGACCCAGTACTTC | CASTMDTQTQYF
TRBJ1-6 | . | . | TRBV9 | TGTGCCAGCAGCGTAGAGGTTAATAATTCACCCCTCCACTTT | CASSVEVNNSPLHF
TRBJ2-3 | TRBD2 | few | TRBV4-2 | TGTGCCAGCAGGGACGCGGGGGGGCCTAGCACAGATACGCAGTATTTT | CASRDAGGPSTDTQYF
TRBJ2-3 | TRBD2 | . | TRBV10-3 | TGTGCCATCAGTGAGTCAACTAGCGGGAGGGACACAGATACGCAGTATTTT | CAISESTSGRDTDTQYF
TRBJ1-1 | . | . | TRBV6-5 | TGTGCCAGCAGTTATACGGGGGCGCCTGAAGCTTTCTTT | CASSYTGAPEAFF
TRBJ2-1 | . | few | TRBV7-8 | TGTGCCAGCAGCTTTAAATCCGGGGACGGGGGGCCCTACAATGAGCAGTTCTTC | CASSFKSGDGGPYNEQFF
TRBJ1-2 | . | few | TRBV27 | TGTGCCAGCAGCGAGGACGGGGCTAACTATGGCTACACCTTC | CASSEDGANYGYTF
TRBJ2-5 | . | . | TRBV3-1 | TGTGCCAGCAGCCATCTAGGCGAAGAGACCCAGTACTTC | CASSHLGEETQYF
TRBJ2-2 | . | . | TRBV12-3/TRBV12-4 | TGTGCCAGCAGCTCGCTGCAGGGGGGTAACACCGGGGAGCTGTTTTTT | CASSSLQGGNTGELFF
TRBJ1-4 | TRBD1 | . | TRBV7-2 | TGTGCCAGCAGCGTCAACAGGGGGCTGGGGGAAAAACTGTTTTTT | CASSVNRGLGEKLFF
TRBJ2-5 | TRBD1 | . | TRBV18 | TGTGCCAGCTCCCCGAGACAGGGGGATCAAGAGACCCAGTACTTC | CASSPRQGDQETQYF
TRBJ2-7 | . | few | TRBV20-1 | TGCAGTGCTAAAGGACCGGGCCACGAGCAGTACTTC | CSAKGPGHEQYF
TRBJ2-1 | . | few | TRBV3-1 | TGTGCCAGCAGCCAAGAAAAAGCTCAGCAGTTCTTC | CASSQEKAQQFF
TRBJ2-4 | . | few | TRBV20-1 | TGCAGTGCTGAGGGGGTGGCCAAAAACATTCAGTACTTC | CSAEGVAKNIQYF
TRBJ1-2 | TRBD1 | many | TRBV6-5 | TGTGCCAGCAGTTACCTAGGGACAGCAGCTAACTATGGCTACACCTTC | CASSYLGTAANYGYTF
TRBJ2-1 | . | . | TRBV7-9 | TGTGCCAGCAGCTTAGGGGGCCTGGGGGAGTTCTTC | CASSLGGLGEFF
TRBJ2-7 | . | many | TRBV7-2 | TGTGCCAGCAGCTTAGGGAGAGTAGTAGGCTACGAGCAGTACTTC | CASSLGRVVGYEQYF
TRBJ2-7 | TRBD2 | . | TRBV20-1 | TGCAGTGCCAGCGCGGGGGTCTACGAGCAGTACTTC | CSASAGVYEQYF
TRBJ1-5 | . | . | TRBV29-1 | TGCAGCGTTGCGGCGGGGGGCAATCAGCCCCAGCATTTT | CSVAAGGNQPQHF
TRBJ2-2 | . | . | TRBV6-4 | TGTGCCAGCAGTGAGTCAGGAGACGCCGGGGAGCTGTTTTTT | CASSESGDAGELFF
TRBJ1-2 | . | few | TRBV5-1 | TGCGCCAGCAGCTCGACCCAGGGATGGCGTGGCTACACCTTC | CASSSTQGWRGYTF
TRBJ1-5 | . | once | TRBV7-6 | TGTGCCAGCAGCTTAGGGCAGGGGACCAATCAGCCCCAGCATTTT | CASSLGQGTNQPQHF
TRBJ1-2 | . | . | TRBV27 | TGTGTCAGCAGCCTAAGGGGGGGAAACTATGGCTACACCTTC | CVSSLRGGNYGYTF